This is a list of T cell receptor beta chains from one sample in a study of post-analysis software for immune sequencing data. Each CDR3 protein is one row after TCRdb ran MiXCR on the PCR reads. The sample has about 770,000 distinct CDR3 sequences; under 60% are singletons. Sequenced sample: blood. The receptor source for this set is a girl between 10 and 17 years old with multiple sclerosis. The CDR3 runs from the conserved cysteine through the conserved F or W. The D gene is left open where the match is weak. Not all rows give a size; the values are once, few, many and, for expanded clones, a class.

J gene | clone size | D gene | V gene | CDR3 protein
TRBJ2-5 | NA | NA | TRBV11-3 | CASSPNTNEQYF
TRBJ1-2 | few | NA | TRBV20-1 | CSAAGGLGYGYTF
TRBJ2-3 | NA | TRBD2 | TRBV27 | CASTPLAGATQYF
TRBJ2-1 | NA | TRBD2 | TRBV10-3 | CAISESSGGRGGEQFF
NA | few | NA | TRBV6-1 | CASSLERSLAGTYEQYF
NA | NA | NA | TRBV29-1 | CSVVGQRSHEQYF
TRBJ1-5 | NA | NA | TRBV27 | CASSSYQSNQPQHF
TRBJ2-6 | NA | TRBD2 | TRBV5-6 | CASSLGTLGGANVPTF
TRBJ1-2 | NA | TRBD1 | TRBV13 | CASSSRGTGGAPGFYGYTF
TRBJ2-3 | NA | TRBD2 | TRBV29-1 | CSVVKGLEVFADTQYF
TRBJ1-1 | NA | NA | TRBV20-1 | CRFVGVRRTEAFF
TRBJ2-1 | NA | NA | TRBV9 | CASSVFSVDEQFF
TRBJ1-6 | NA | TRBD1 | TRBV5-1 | CASSLVRQGFSFGSPLHF
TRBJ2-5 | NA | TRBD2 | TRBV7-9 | CASTKGLAVFLQEAQYF
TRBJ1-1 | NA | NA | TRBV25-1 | CASSAGVRAFF
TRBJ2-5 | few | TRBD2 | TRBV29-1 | CSVIGAGGRQETQYF
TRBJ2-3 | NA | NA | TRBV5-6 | CASSFPGKWDTQYF
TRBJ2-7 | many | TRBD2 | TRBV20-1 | CSARDPLAGGYEQYF
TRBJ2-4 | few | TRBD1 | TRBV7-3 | CASSLGTGGNIQYF
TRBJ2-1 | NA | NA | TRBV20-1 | CSAPLNYNEQFF
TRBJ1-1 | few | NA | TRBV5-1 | CASSLYRDMNTEAFF
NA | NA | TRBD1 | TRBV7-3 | CASSYRDRRQETQYF
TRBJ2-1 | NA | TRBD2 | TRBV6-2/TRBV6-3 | CASSYSGLVREQFF
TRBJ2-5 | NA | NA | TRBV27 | CASSPTGLGPQYF
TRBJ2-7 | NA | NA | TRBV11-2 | CASSPRGNRASYEQYF
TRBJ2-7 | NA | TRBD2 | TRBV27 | CASSSGTRTYEQYF
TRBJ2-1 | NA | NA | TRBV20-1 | CSARSGDEQFF
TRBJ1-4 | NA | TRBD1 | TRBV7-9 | CASSPTGARREKLFF
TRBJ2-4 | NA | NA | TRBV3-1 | CASSHVNEGKNIQYF
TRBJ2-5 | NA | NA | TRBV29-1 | CSSAEKGGAKTQYF
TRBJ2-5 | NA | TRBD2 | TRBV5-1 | CASSLGLAGAETQYF
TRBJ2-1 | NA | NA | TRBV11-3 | CASSLEVQAPYNEQFF
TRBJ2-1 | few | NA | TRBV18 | CASSPPGSLTEQFF
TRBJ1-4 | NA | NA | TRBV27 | CASSPTAVTNEKLFF
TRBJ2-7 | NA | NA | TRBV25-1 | CASSEYFAGMPYEQYF
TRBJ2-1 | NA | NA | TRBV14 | CASSQVGIKPYNEQFF
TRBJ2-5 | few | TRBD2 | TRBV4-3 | CASSQELPGLAVQETQYF
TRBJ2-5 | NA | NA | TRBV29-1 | CSVSLSETQYF
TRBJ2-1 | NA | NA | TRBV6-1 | CASRLISILYNEQFF
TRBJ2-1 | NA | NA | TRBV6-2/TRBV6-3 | CASTLRTPSYNEQFF
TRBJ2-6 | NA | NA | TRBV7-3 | CASSPLDRDLSGANVLTF